The 14 T cell receptor beta chains below all came from one sample that was sequenced in a study of T cells in Graves' hyperthyroidism and ophthalmopathy. Amplified TCR beta CDR3 regions came from RNA transcripts. HTBI primers were employed in a first-round RT-PCR of the TCR CDR3. TCRdb re-derived calls from the multiplex PCR reads in MiXCR, one entry per CDR3 protein. The repertoire includes some 800,000 distinct CDR3 sequences, roughly 40% of them detected once, and approximately 8.7% sits in the top ten. Source material: blood. Source of these receptors: a man between 18 and 29 years old with Graves' hyperthyroidism.

This clonotype was found once. The conserved closing phenylalanine or tryptophan is absent in this CDR3, likely reflecting a read error. The genes are TRBV10-3 and TRBJ1-1, with a tentative D call TRBD1 (5 bases). Trimming took off 2 bases at V and 1 base at J, with 14 bases between the two ends. Looked up from germline, CDR1 is ENHRY and CDR2 is SYGVKD. The length of the CDR3 is 16 residues. The DNA for the CDR3 is TGTGCCATCAGTGAGCCGCCAGGACACCAGAACACTGAAGCTTTCCTT. Translated: CAISEPPGHQNTEAFL.

The chain combines TRBV2 with TRBJ2-2; D is perhaps TRBD2 (6 bases). Germline values: CDR1 SNHLY, CDR2 FYNNEI. With 6 bases removed from V and 11 bases from J, the gap between germline ends came to 16 bases. The CDR3 has 13 residues. In nucleotides, the CDR3 is TGTGCCAGCAGACTTACAAGGCGGGATGAGCTGTTTTTT. Its translation: CASRLTRRDELFF.

In this sample, this clonotype turned up a few times. The CDR3: CASSPWTGANSPLHF. CDR3 nucleotide sequence: TGTGCCAGCAGTCCTTGGACAGGGGCCAATTCACCCCTCCACTTT. V is TRBV2 and J is TRBJ1-6; 9 positions agree with TRBD1. The CDR3 spans 15 residues. Germline lookup yields CDR1 SNHLY and CDR2 FYNNEI. J was trimmed by 7 bases and V by 5 bases; bases with no gene match: 6.

The CDR3 reads CSASQGDLRGYTF. The CDR3, as DNA: TGCAGTGCTAGCCAAGGGGACCTACGCGGCTACACCTTC. The chain carries TRBV20-1 and TRBJ1-2; tentative D call: TRBD1 (5 bases). Per the germline V gene, CDR1 is DFQATT and CDR2 is SNEGSKA (reference sequence). Trimming cost V 3 bases and J 8 bases, with 16 bases left between them. The length of the CDR3 is 13 residues.

Comments on this clonotype: This may stem from a read error, because a much larger clone lies one nucleotide away. The V gene is TRBV29-1, the J gene TRBJ2-7; 9 bases fit TRBD2. Looked up from germline, CDR1 is SQVTM and CDR2 is ANQGSEA. The CDR3 has 15 amino acids. V was pared by 1 base and J by 6 bases, with 10 bases of the junction left unmatched. CDR3 in amino acids: CSVEGKRGAGSEQYF. CDR3 DNA: TGCAGCGTTGAAGGGAAGCGGGGGGCGGGCAGCGAGCAGTACTTC.

The chain recombines TRBV5-1 with TRBJ1-3; D unclear. This CDR3 has 13 amino acids. Per the germline V gene, CDR1 is SGHRS and CDR2 is YFSETQ. V was trimmed by 3 bases and J by 4 bases, leaving 8 bases between them. The CDR3 reads CASSWKTGNTIYF. The CDR3 coding sequence is TGCGCCAGCAGCTGGAAAACGGGAAACACCATATATTTT.

The chain uses TRBV7-9 and TRBJ1-6, with 8 nucleotides matching TRBD1. The CDR3 contains 13 residues. Looked up from germline, CDR1 is SEHNR and CDR2 is FQNEAQ (reference sequence). The V gene end was trimmed by 5 bases and the J gene end by 10 bases; junction bases not matched to a gene: 4. The CDR3: CASSPGQDSPLHF. CDR3 DNA sequence: TGTGCCAGCAGCCCGGGACAGGACTCACCCCTCCACTTT.

This clonotype was recorded at least ten times. The rearrangement joins TRBV7-8 to TRBJ1-6; the match to TRBD1 covers 7 bases. CDR3 size: 14 residues. The V gene end was trimmed by 4 bases and the J gene end by 8 bases; junction bases not matched to a gene: 5. Per germline, CDR1 SGHVS and CDR2 FQNEAQ. The CDR3 loop is CASSSRGGDSPLHF. The CDR3 DNA reads TGTGCCAGCAGCTCTAGAGGGGGCGATTCACCCCTCCACTTT.

This clonotype has a count of ten or more. The chain recombines TRBV7-9 with TRBJ1-5; D uncertain. The germline V gene has CDR1 SEHNR and CDR2 FQNEAQ (reference sequence). The CDR3 contains 13 residues. V was cut by 2 bases and J by 5 bases, with 7 bases left in between. CDR3 coding DNA: TGTGCCAGCAGCTTATCAGAGTATCAGCCCCAGCATTTT. Amino acids: CASSLSEYQPQHF.

Ten or more counts support this clonotype. The chain has TRBV25-1 and TRBJ2-7; either TRBD1 or TRBD2 may fit D (6 bases each). Germline V gene lookup returns CDR1 MGHDK and CDR2 SYGVNS. The V end lost 5 bases, the J end lost 4 bases, and 12 bases lay between the germline ends. This CDR3 has 13 residues. This CDR3 reads CASSRGPGYEQYF. The CDR3 DNA reads as TGTGCCAGCAGTCGGGGGCCCGGTTACGAGCAGTACTTC.

This chain uses TRBV19 with TRBJ1-6; D is perhaps TRBD1 (6 bases). CDR1 is LNHDA, CDR2 SQIVND, per germline (reference sequence). V lost 4 bases, J lost 9 bases, and 19 bases lay in between. The CDR3 covers 16 residues. The CDR3 sequence is CASSTRTAPLGSPLHF. The CDR3 bases are TGTGCCAGTAGTACCCGGACAGCTCCTCTTGGTTCACCCCTCCACTTT.

This clonotype showed up just once. The rearrangement links TRBV10-3 to TRBJ1-1; tentative D call: TRBD1 (6 bases). CDR3 size: 14 residues. Germline CDR1 and CDR2: ENHRY and SYGVKD. Deletions cut 5 bases from V and 1 base from J, with 11 bases between. The DNA for the CDR3 is TGTGCCATCAGTCCGCCGACAGGGAACACTGAAGCTTTCTTT. Translating it yields CAISPPTGNTEAFF.

V usage is TRBV25-1 and J usage is TRBJ2-2; 12 bases align to TRBD2. The ends lost 6 bases at V and 5 bases at J; junction bases unmatched: 4. The CDR3 totals 15 residues. Germline CDR1 MGHDK, CDR2 SYGVNS. The CDR3 is CASSAGTSGTGELFF. The CDR3 nucleotides read TGTGCCAGCAGCGCCGGGACTAGCGGGACCGGGGAGCTGTTTTTT.

This clonotype was recorded many times. The V and J genes are TRBV2 and TRBJ1-5; D may be TRBD1 (5 bases). Germline loops: CDR1 SNHLY, CDR2 FYNNEI. The ends were cut back, 5 bases at V and 7 bases at J, with 12 bases in the middle. The CDR3 is made up of 13 amino acids. CDR3 sequence: CASSRDPGQPQHF. The CDR3 DNA is TGTGCCAGCAGTCGGGACCCGGGCCAGCCCCAGCATTTT.